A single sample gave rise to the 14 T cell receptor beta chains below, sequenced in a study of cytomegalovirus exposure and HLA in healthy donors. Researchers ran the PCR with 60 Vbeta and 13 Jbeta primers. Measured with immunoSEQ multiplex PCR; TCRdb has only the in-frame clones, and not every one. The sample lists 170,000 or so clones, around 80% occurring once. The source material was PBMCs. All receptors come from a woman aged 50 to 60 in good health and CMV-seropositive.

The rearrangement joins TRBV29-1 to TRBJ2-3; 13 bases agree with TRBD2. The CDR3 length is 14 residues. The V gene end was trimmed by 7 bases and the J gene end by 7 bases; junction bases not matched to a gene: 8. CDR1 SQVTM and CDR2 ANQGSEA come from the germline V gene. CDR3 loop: CSAATSGGKYTQYF. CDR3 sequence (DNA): TGCAGCGCCGCGACTAGCGGGGGGAAGTATACGCAGTATTTT.

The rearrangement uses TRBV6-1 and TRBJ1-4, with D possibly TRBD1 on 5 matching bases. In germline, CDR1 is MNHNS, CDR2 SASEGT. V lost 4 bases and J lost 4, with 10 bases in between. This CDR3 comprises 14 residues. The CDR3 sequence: CASSATVINEKLFF. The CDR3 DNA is TGTGCCAGCAGTGCGACAGTGATTAATGAAAAACTGTTTTTT.

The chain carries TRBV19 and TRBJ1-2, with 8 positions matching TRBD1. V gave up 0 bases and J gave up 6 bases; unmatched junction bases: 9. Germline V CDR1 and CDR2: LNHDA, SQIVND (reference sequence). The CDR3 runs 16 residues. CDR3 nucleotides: TGTGCCAGTAGTATAGACCCCGGGACAGGAGTCAATGGCTACACCTTC. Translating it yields CASSIDPGTGVNGYTF.

The CDR3 spells CASSESGLASTDTQYF. CDR3 DNA: TGTGCCAGCAGTGAGTCAGGGTTAGCTAGCACAGATACGCAGTATTTT. The chain couples TRBV6-1 to TRBJ2-3; the D gene is possibly TRBD1 (5 bases). V lost 3 bases and J 0 bases, leaving 13 bases between the germline ends. The CDR3 covers 16 residues. Germline V lookup: CDR1 MNHNS, CDR2 SASEGT.

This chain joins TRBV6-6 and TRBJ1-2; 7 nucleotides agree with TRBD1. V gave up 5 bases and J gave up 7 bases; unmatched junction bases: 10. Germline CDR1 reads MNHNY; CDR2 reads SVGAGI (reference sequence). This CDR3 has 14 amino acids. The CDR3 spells CASSQEQGKIGYTF. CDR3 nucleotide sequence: TGTGCCAGCAGTCAGGAACAGGGGAAAATTGGCTACACCTTC.

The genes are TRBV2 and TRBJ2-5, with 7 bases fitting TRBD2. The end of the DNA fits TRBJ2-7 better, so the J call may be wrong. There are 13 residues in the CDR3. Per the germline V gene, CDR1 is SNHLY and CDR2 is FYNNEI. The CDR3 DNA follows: TGTGCCAGCAGTTACGGGCGGGGGTACGAGCAGTACTTC. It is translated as CASSYGRGYEQYF.

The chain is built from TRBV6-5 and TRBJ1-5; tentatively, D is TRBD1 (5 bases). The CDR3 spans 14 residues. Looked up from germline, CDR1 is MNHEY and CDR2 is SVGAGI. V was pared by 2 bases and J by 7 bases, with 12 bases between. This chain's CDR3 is CASSYAGVGQPQHF. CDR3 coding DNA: TGTGCCAGCAGTTACGCGGGGGTCGGCCAGCCCCAGCATTTT.

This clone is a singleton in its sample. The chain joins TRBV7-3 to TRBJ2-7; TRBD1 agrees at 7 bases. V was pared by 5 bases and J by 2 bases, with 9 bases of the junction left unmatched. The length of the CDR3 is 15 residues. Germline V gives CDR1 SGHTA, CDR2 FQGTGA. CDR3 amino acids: CASSEAGTEAYEQYF. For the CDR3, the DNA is TGTGCCAGCAGCGAGGCCGGGACAGAGGCCTACGAGCAGTACTTC.

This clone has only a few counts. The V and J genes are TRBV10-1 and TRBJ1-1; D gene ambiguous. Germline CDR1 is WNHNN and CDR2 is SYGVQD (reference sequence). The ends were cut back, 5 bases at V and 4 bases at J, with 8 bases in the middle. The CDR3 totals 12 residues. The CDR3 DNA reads TGCGCCAGCAGTACAGTAACCACTGAAGCTTTCTTT. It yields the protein CASSTVTTEAFF.

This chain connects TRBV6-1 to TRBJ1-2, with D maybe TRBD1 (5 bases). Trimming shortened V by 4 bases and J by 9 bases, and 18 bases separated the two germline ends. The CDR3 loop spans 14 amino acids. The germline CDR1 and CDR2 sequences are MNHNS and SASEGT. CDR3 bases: TGTGCCAGCAGTGCGATTTCGGGGGAGAGAAGCTACACCTTC. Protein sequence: CASSAISGERSYTF.

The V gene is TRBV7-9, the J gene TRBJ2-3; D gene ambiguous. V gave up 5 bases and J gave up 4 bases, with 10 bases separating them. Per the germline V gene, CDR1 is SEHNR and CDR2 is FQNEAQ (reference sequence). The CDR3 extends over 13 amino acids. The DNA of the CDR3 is TGTGCCAGCAGCCCGATTTCGGCAGATACGCAGTATTTT. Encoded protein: CASSPISADTQYF.

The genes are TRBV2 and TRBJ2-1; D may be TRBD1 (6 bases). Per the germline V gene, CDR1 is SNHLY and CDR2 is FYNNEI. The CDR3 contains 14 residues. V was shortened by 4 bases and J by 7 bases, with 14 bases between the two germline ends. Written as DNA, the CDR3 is TGTGCCAGCAGTGGGACAGTCCTTGGGAATGAGCAGTTCTTC. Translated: CASSGTVLGNEQFF. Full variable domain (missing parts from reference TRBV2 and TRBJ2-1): EPEVTQTPSHQVTQMGQEVILRCVPISNHLYFYWYRQILGQKVEFLVSFYNNEISEKSEIFDDQFSVERPDGSNFTLKIRSTKLEDSAMYFCASSGTVLGNEQFFGPGTRLTVL.

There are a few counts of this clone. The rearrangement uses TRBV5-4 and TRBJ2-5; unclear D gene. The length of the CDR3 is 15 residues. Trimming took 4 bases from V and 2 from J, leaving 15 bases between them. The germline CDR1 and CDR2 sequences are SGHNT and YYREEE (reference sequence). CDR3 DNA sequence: TGTGCCAGCAGCCCCTACCTCCTTCAACAAGAGACCCAGTACTTC. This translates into CASSPYLLQQETQYF.

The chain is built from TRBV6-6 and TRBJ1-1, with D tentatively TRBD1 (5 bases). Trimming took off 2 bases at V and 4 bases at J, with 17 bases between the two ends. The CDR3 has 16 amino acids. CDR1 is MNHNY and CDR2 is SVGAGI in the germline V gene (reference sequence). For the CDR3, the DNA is TGTGCCAGCAGTTACGAAGGGGTCAAGTCGAGCACTGAAGCTTTCTTT. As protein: CASSYEGVKSSTEAFF.